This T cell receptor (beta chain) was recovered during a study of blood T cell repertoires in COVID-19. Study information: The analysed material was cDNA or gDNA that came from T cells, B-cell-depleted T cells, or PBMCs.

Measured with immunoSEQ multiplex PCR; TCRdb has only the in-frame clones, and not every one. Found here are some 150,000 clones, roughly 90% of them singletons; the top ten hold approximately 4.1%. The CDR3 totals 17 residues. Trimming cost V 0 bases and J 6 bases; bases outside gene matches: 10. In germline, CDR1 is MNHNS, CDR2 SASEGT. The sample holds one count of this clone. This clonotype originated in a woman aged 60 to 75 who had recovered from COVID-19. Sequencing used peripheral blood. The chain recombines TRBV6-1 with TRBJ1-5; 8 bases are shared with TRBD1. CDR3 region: CASSEAWWRTGLQPQHF. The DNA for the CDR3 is TGTGCCAGCAGTGAAGCTTGGTGGAGGACAGGGCTTCAGCCCCAGCATTTT.